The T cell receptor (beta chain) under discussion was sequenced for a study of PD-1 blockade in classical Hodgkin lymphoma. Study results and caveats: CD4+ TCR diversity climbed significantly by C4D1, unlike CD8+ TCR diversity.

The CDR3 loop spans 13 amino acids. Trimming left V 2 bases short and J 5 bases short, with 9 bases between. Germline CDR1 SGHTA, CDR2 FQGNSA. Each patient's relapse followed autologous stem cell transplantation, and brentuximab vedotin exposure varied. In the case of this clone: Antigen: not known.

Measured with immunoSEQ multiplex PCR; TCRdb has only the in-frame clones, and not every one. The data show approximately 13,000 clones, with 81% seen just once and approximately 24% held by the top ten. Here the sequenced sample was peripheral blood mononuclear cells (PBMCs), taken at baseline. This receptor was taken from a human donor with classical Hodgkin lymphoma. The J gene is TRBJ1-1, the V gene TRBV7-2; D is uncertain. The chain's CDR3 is CASSLFRTTEAFF. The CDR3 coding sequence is TGTGCCAGCAGCTTATTTAGGACGACTGAAGCTTTCTTT. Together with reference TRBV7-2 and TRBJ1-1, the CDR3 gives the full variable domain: GAGVSQSPSNKVTEKGKDVELRCDPISGHTALYWYRQSLGQGLEFLIYFQGNSAPDKSGLPSDRFSAERTGGSVSTLTIQRTQQEDSAVYLCASSLFRTTEAFFGQGTRLTVV.